This TCR beta chain was sequenced during a study of cytomegalovirus exposure and HLA in healthy donors. Study in general: Out of roughly 170 million T cells, an earlier analysis found more than 95 million unique TCR beta sequences in total.

The germline V gene has CDR1 KGHSH and CDR2 LQKENI. Trimming removed 5 bases from V and 2 bases from J; junction bases left unmatched: 1. CDR3 length: 13 amino acids. Use of 60 Vbeta and 13 Jbeta primers characterized the PCR. Here immunoSEQ multiplex PCR was the method, and the copy in TCRdb shows in-frame clones only, minus some. The sample has approximately 100,000 clones, 55% to 65% seen once. General study points: TCR beta V segments were, for the most part, productive about 87% or about 30% of the time in an earlier analysis. Evidence from a later analysis indicated that most CMV-associated TCR beta chains looked HLA-restricted.

On this clone itself: Its antigen is unidentified.

What was sequenced was PBMCs. This clonotype originated in a human donor in good health. This chain connects TRBV18 to TRBJ2-5; TRBD1 matches at 8 bases. CDR3 in DNA: TGTGCCAGCTCAGACAGGGGTCAAGAGACCCAGTACTTC. Protein: CASSDRGQETQYF.